The 25 T cell receptor beta chains given below trace back to one sample, sequenced in a study of graft-versus-host responses after intestinal transplantation. Sequencing used immunoSEQ multiplex PCR; TCRdb keeps in-frame clones, though not all of them. The table includes about 120,000 clones, around 96% detected once. For these TCRs, the target antigens are not known. The sample in question was unstimulated CD8+ T cells sorted from spleen or lymph node cells, obtained before intestinal transplant. Receptors originate from a human donor who received an intestinal transplant.

J is TRBJ2-3 and V is TRBV5-4, with D unclear. Trimming cost V 2 bases and J 3 bases, with 4 bases left between them. The germline gives CDR1 SGHNT, CDR2 YYREEE (reference sequence). This CDR3 region has 12 residues. DNA for the CDR3: TGTGCCAGCAGCTTCAAAACAGATACGCAGTATTTT. Protein: CASSFKTDTQYF.

The chain couples TRBV4-2 to TRBJ2-7, with D perhaps being TRBD1 or TRBD2 (5 bases each). Deletions cut 6 bases from V and 1 base from J, with 10 bases between. The CDR3 is 13 amino acids. Germline V gene data show CDR1 as LGHNA and CDR2 as YNFKEQ. Written as DNA, the CDR3 is TGTGCCAGCAGTGTGGGGGTATCCTACGAGCAGTACTTC. Its protein product is CASSVGVSYEQYF.

There are a few counts of this clone. This sequence joins TRBV7-2 and TRBJ2-7; TRBD1 agrees at 7 bases. Trimming took 4 bases from V and 3 from J; bases not matched to a gene: 3. This CDR3 region has 13 residues. From germline, CDR1 is SGHTA and CDR2 FQGNSA. The CDR3 loop is CASSSTGDYEQYF. CDR3 bases: TGTGCCAGCAGCTCAACAGGGGACTACGAGCAGTACTTC. The full variable domain, with the rest looked up from reference TRBV7-2 and TRBJ2-7, is GAGVSQSPSNKVTEKGKDVELRCDPISGHTALYWYRQSLGQGLEFLIYFQGNSAPDKSGLPSDRFSAERTGGSVSTLTIQRTQQEDSAVYLCASSSTGDYEQYFGPGTRLTVT.

The chain links TRBV2 to TRBJ2-1; D is possibly TRBD1 or TRBD2 (5 bases each). The germline V and J ends were trimmed by 4 bases and 10 bases, with 8 bases remaining between them. This CDR3 comprises 11 residues. CDR1 is SNHLY, CDR2 FYNNEI, per germline. Written as DNA, the CDR3 is TGTGCCAGCAGTGGGGGGTTAGAGCAGTTCTTC. This encodes CASSGGLEQFF.

This chain links TRBV4-3 with TRBJ2-1; 12 bases are shared with TRBD1. With 3 bases clipped from V and 10 bases from J, the junction kept 4 bases outside the gene matches. The CDR3 covers 14 residues. CDR1 LGHNA and CDR2 YSLEER come from the germline V gene. The CDR3 reads CASSQGQGAYEQFF. Written as DNA, the CDR3 is TGCGCCAGCAGCCAGGGACAGGGGGCGTACGAGCAGTTCTTC.

The chain has TRBV28 and TRBJ2-1, with 8 bases matching TRBD1. In germline, CDR1 is MDHEN, CDR2 SYDVKM. The CDR3 sequence is 14 residues long. Trimming cost V 2 bases and J 7 bases; bases outside gene matches: 4. CDR3 DNA sequence: TGTGCCAGCAGTTTAGGACAGGGAAGGAATGAGCAGTTCTTC. Translation gives CASSLGQGRNEQFF.

This clone was picked up one time. The V gene is TRBV10-3, the J gene TRBJ1-2; 11 bases line up with TRBD1. The V gene end was trimmed by 2 bases and the J gene end by 6 bases; junction bases not matched to a gene: 5. CDR3 length equals 15 residues. CDR1 is ENHRY, CDR2 SYGVKD, per germline. Written as DNA, the CDR3 is TGTGCCATCAGTGAGGGGACAGGGGGTATTCATGGCTACACCTTC. Its protein product is CAISEGTGGIHGYTF.

The chain carries TRBV27 and TRBJ2-7; no clear D gene. Germline loops: CDR1 MNHEY, CDR2 SMNVEV (reference sequence). V was clipped by 2 bases and J by 3 bases, with 5 bases between them. The CDR3 runs 12 residues. The CDR3 DNA sequence: TGTGCCAGCAGTTTAAACGGCTACGAGCAGTACTTC. Translated: CASSLNGYEQYF.

The chain couples TRBV28 to TRBJ1-1; TRBD1 matches 12 bases. CDR3 size: 13 residues. The ends lost 5 bases at V and 10 bases at J; junction bases unmatched: 5. In germline, CDR1 is MDHEN, CDR2 SYDVKM. The CDR3 spells CASSAGQGAPAFF. DNA for the CDR3: TGTGCCAGCAGTGCGGGACAGGGGGCGCCAGCTTTCTTT.

The chain has TRBV19 and TRBJ2-1; 9 nucleotides match TRBD2. The germline V gene has CDR1 LNHDA and CDR2 SQIVND (reference sequence). The CDR3 contains 15 residues. V lost 9 bases, J lost 2 bases, and 8 bases stayed unmatched. Written as DNA, the CDR3 is TGTGCCAGCAATATAGCGGGAGCGACCTACAATGAGCAGTTCTTC. Amino acids: CASNIAGATYNEQFF.

This chain links TRBV23-1 with TRBJ2-7; a possible D gene is TRBD1 (6 bases). TRBV23-1 is assigned to the ORF class and has an uncertain function. V dropped 2 bases and J dropped 2 bases, with 7 bases sitting between them. CDR3 size: 13 residues. The CDR3 DNA sequence: TGCGCCAGCAGTCAACAGGGGACCTACGAGCAGTACTTC. The encoded protein is CASSQQGTYEQYF.

The CDR3 DNA is TGCGCCAGCAGTGATCTAGCGGGAGCTCGGGAGCAGTACTTC. Translated: CASSDLAGAREQYF. The chain has TRBV10-1 and TRBJ2-7; 10 bases match TRBD2. Losses at the gene ends were 3 bases for V and 7 bases for J; bases not matched to a gene: 6. This CDR3 contains 14 residues. CDR1 WNHNN and CDR2 SYGVQD come from the germline V gene (reference sequence).

This clone was recorded once. The chain is built from TRBV7-2 and TRBJ2-1; weak D call: TRBD1 (6 bases). V dropped 3 bases and J dropped 7 bases, with 13 bases sitting between them. Per germline, CDR1 SGHTA and CDR2 FQGNSA. This CDR3 region has 14 residues. CDR3 nucleotides: TGTGCCAGCAGCTTTGAAGGGCAGGGGAATGAGCAGTTCTTC. This translates into CASSFEGQGNEQFF.

About this clone itself: This sample includes further DNA sequences coding for the same CDR3. V gene TRBV28 combines with J gene TRBJ1-5, with 8 bases matching TRBD1. V shed 2 bases, J shed 7 bases, and the junction held 4 bases outside the gene matches. Germline V gene data show CDR1 as MDHEN and CDR2 as SYDVKM. The CDR3 contains 14 residues. The CDR3 is CASSLGTGGQPQHF. CDR3 in DNA: TGTGCCAGCAGTTTAGGGACAGGAGGACAGCCCCAGCATTTT.

This clone has only one observation. The rearrangement links TRBV15 to TRBJ1-3; perhaps TRBD1 as D (6 bases). The ends were cut back, 5 bases at V and 0 bases at J, with 20 bases in the middle. This CDR3 contains 18 residues. The germline V gene encodes CDR1 LNHNV and CDR2 YYDKDF (reference sequence). CDR3 sequence (DNA): TGTGCCACCAGCCCCGAGGGGGGGGTTCAGTCCTCTGGAAACACCATATATTTT. It yields the protein CATSPEGGVQSSGNTIYF.

This chain joins TRBV10-2 and TRBJ2-1; 7 bases agree with TRBD1. Unmatched junction bases numbered 8, after V lost 6 bases and J lost 3 bases. CDR3 length: 15 amino acids. CDR1 is WSHSY, CDR2 SAAADI, per germline. CDR3 coding DNA: TGCGCCAGCAGCCCGGACAGGCGATTCTACAATGAGCAGTTCTTC. Its protein product is CASSPDRRFYNEQFF.

This rearrangement joins TRBV7-8 to TRBJ2-7; maybe TRBD2 (5 bases). CDR1 is SGHVS, CDR2 FQNEAQ, per germline. The CDR3 is made up of 13 amino acids. V was pared by 6 bases and J by 0 bases, with 9 bases between. CDR3 nucleotides: TGTGCCAGCAGAGATAGCGCCTCCTACGAGCAGTACTTC. Translated, it gives CASRDSASYEQYF.

The gene calls are TRBV27 and TRBJ2-1; D perhaps matches TRBD2 (5 bases). Per the germline V gene, CDR1 is MNHEY and CDR2 is SMNVEV (reference sequence). The V end was cut by 2 bases, the J end by 9 bases, with 14 bases between. The CDR3 runs 14 residues. CDR3 in amino acids: CASSLRGLILEQFF. The CDR3 DNA sequence: TGTGCCAGCAGTTTAAGAGGGTTAATCCTTGAGCAGTTCTTC.

The chain employs TRBV7-8 and TRBJ1-2, with D maybe TRBD1 (6 bases). CDR3 length: 13 residues. The germline CDR1 and CDR2 sequences are SGHVS and FQNEAQ. Trimming removed 5 bases from V and 7 bases from J, with 14 bases in between. The DNA for the CDR3 is TGTGCCAGCAGCGTTCGGGGGGGCTCTGGCTACACCTTC. Translating gives CASSVRGGSGYTF.

The chain recombines TRBV28 with TRBJ1-6; 7 bases match TRBD1. CDR3 size: 17 residues. Germline lookup yields CDR1 MDHEN and CDR2 SYDVKM. With 5 bases clipped from V and 9 bases from J, the junction kept 16 bases outside the gene matches. CDR3 protein: CASSPGIGGSLRSPLHF. CDR3 sequence (DNA): TGTGCCAGCAGTCCCGGTATAGGGGGCAGCCTTCGTTCACCCCTCCACTTT.

The chain joins TRBV2 to TRBJ2-7; 11 bases map to TRBD2. CDR1 and CDR2 from the germline V gene are SNHLY and FYNNEI. The CDR3 totals 15 residues. V dropped 7 bases and J dropped 2; count of bases not matched to a gene: 7. The CDR3 loop reads CASTEGTSGTYEQYF. The CDR3 DNA follows: TGTGCCAGCACCGAAGGGACTAGCGGTACCTACGAGCAGTACTTC.

The J gene is TRBJ1-1, the V gene TRBV7-3; D is perhaps TRBD1 (5 bases). CDR1 is SGHTA and CDR2 is FQGTGA in the germline V gene. The CDR3 runs to 14 residues. Trimming stripped 4 bases from V and 4 bases from J, with 13 bases between. The CDR3 loop is CASSSMGPGTEAFF. DNA for the CDR3: TGTGCCAGCAGCTCAATGGGGCCGGGCACTGAAGCTTTCTTT.

J is TRBJ2-1 and V is TRBV9; perhaps D is TRBD1 or TRBD2 (5 bases each). There are 12 residues in the CDR3. Trimming removed 8 bases from V and 3 bases from J, with 9 bases in between. Per the germline V gene, CDR1 is SGDLS and CDR2 is YYNGEE. This CDR3 is CASGGSYNEQFF. Written as DNA, the CDR3 is TGTGCCAGTGGGGGAAGCTACAATGAGCAGTTCTTC.

V and J are TRBV25-1 and TRBJ2-1; D may be TRBD2 (6 bases). The CDR3 length is 17 residues. Trimming left V 3 bases short and J 0 bases short, with 15 bases between. Germline-derived CDR1 and CDR2 are MGHDK and SYGVNS. Here the CDR3 DNA reads TGTGCCAGCAGTGATTCCCGGGGACTTACCTCCTACAATGAGCAGTTCTTC. It translates to CASSDSRGLTSYNEQFF.

The rearrangement links TRBV19 to TRBJ1-5; D is unresolved. CDR1 is LNHDA, CDR2 SQIVND, per germline (reference sequence). Trimming shortened V by 6 bases and J by 3 bases, and 12 bases separated the two germline ends. CDR3 length: 14 residues. CDR3 bases: TGTGCCAGTAGACTAGCGGGGTACAATCAGCCCCAGCATTTT. The encoded protein is CASRLAGYNQPQHF. The whole variable domain, remainder taken from reference TRBV19 and TRBJ1-5, is DGGITQSPKYLFRKEGQNVTLSCEQNLNHDAMYWYRQDPGQGLRLIYYSQIVNDFQKGDIAEGYSVSREKKESFPLTVTSAQKNPTAFYLCASRLAGYNQPQHFGDGTRLSIL.